The entry that follows covers one TCR beta chain sequence. This entry is derived from a study of blood T cell repertoires in COVID-19. The overall study: Acute and convalescent COVID-19 samples came from the United States, Italy and Spain. Sample material is recorded as cDNA or gDNA derived from T cells, B-cell-depleted T cells, or PBMCs.

Across fewer than 25 US areas, participants ranged in age from roughly 18 to 89 years. Cohort placement rested on clinical history that participants reported themselves. V trimming: 4 bases; J trimming: 4 bases; junction bases outside the gene matches: 10. Germline V gives CDR1 LGHDT, CDR2 YNNKEL (reference sequence). The CDR3 has 16 residues. Here immunoSEQ multiplex PCR was the method, and the copy in TCRdb shows in-frame clones only, minus some. Of a few hundred thousand clones listed, about 85% are singletons. Sequencing was carried out using PBMCs or T cells enriched from blood (not recorded which). The clonotype was recovered from a woman in her twenties or thirties who had recovered from COVID-19. The chain employs TRBV3-1 (or the pseudogene TRBV3-2) and TRBJ2-3, with 8 bases aligning to TRBD2. The CDR3 nucleotides are TGTGCCAGCAGCCGCCTCGAGCTAGCGGGTGCAGATACGCAGTATTTT. Amino acid sequence: CASSRLELAGADTQYF.